This T cell receptor beta chain was identified in a study of cytomegalovirus exposure and HLA in healthy donors. General study points: An assumption of roughly uniform sequencing depth across donors underlay the presence/absence analyses.

Germline assignment: CDR1 MNHEY and CDR2 SVGAGI. With 0 bases removed from V and 0 bases from J, the gap between germline ends came to 3 bases. The CDR3 spans 13 residues. It was with 60 Vbeta and 13 Jbeta primers that the PCR ran. The authors' processing: Later work found 65 million to 90 million unique TCR beta chains, with approximately 12 million shared. Assay used: immunoSEQ multiplex PCR; TCRdb lists only in-frame clones, some missing. Clone size and V and J calls were adopted from that table, with D and trimming inferred from the DNA. The sample contains about 90,000 clones, under 85% of which appear only once. Worth noting for this clone: Its antigen is still unknown.

Sequenced: PBMCs. The receptor comes from a man younger than 45 in good health and CMV-seronegative. The rearrangement links TRBV6-5 to TRBJ2-7; D is uncertain. The CDR3 nucleotides read TGTGCCAGCAGTTACTCGCGCTCCTACGAGCAGTACTTC. It encodes CASSYSRSYEQYF.